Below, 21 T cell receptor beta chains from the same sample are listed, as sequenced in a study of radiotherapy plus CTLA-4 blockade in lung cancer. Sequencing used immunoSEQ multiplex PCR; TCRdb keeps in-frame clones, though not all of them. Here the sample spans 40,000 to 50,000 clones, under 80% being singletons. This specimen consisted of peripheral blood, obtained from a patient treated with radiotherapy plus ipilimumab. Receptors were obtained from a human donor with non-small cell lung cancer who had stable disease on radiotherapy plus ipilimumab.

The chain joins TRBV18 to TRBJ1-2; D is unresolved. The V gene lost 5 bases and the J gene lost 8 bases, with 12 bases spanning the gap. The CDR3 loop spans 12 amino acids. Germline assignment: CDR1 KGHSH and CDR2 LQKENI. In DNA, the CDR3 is TGTGCCAGCTCATTTGACGGGAGAGGCTACACCTTC. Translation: CASSFDGRGYTF.

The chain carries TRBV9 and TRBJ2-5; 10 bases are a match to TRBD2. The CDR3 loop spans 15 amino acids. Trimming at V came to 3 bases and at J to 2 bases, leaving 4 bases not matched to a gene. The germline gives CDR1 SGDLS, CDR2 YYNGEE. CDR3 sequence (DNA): TGTGCCAGCAGCGGAGCGGGGGGGCGTCAAGAGACCCAGTACTTC. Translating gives CASSGAGGRQETQYF.

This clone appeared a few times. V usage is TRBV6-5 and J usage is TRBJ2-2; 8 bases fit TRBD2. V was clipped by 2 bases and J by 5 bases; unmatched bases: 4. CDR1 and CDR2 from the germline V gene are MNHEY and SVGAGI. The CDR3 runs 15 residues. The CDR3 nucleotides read TGTGCCAGCAGTTACGCGGGGGGTGGAACCGGGGAGCTGTTTTTT. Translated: CASSYAGGGTGELFF.

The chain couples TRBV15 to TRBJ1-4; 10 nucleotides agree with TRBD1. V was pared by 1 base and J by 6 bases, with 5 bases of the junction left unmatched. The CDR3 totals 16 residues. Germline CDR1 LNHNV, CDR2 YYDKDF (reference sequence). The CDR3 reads CATSRGDRGGHEKLFF. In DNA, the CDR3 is TGTGCCACCAGCAGAGGGGACAGGGGAGGCCATGAAAAACTGTTTTTT.

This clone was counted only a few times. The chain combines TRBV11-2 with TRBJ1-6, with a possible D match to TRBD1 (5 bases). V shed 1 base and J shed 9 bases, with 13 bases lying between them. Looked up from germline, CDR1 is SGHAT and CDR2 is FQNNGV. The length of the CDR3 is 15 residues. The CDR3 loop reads CASSLGVREASPLHF. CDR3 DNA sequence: TGTGCCAGCAGCTTAGGTGTCAGGGAGGCTTCACCCCTCCACTTT.

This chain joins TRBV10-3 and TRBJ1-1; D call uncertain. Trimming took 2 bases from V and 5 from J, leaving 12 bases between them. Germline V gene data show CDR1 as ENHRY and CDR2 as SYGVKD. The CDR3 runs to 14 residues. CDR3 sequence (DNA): TGTGCCATCAGTGAGCGGCGGGATGCTACTGAAGCTTTCTTT. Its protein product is CAISERRDATEAFF.

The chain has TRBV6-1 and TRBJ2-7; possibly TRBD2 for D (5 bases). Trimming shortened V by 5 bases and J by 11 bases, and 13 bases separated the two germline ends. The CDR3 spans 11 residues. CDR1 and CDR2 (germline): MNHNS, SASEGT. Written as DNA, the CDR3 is TGTGCCAGCAGTTACGAGGGAAGGGAGTACTTC. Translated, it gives CASSYEGREYF.

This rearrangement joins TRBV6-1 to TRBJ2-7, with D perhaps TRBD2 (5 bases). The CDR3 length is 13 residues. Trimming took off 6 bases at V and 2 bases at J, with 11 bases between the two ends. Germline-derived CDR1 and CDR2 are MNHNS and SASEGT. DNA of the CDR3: TGTGCCAGCAGCGGATCGGGGACCTACGAGCAGTACTTC. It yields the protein CASSGSGTYEQYF.

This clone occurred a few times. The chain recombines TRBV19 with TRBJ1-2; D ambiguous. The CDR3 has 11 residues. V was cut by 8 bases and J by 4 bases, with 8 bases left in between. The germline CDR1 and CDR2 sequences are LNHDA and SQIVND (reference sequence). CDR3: CASQEFYGYTF. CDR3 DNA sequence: TGTGCCAGTCAGGAATTCTATGGCTACACCTTC. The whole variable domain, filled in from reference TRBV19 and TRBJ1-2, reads DGGITQSPKYLFRKEGQNVTLSCEQNLNHDAMYWYRQDPGQGLRLIYYSQIVNDFQKGDIAEGYSVSREKKESFPLTVTSAQKNPTAFYLCASQEFYGYTFGSGTRLTVV.

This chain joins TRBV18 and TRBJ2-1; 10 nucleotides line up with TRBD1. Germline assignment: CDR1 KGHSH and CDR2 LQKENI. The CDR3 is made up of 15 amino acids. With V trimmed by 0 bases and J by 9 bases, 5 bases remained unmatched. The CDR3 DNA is TGTGCCAGCTCACCACCGGGACAGGGGCAGAGTGAGCAGTTCTTC. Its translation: CASSPPGQGQSEQFF.

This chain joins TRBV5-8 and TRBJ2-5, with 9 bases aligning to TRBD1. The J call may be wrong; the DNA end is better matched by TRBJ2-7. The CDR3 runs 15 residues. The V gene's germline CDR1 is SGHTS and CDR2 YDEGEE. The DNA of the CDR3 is TGTGCCAGCAGCCTGTGGGGGACAGGGTCATACGAGCAGTACTTC. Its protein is CASSLWGTGSYEQYF.

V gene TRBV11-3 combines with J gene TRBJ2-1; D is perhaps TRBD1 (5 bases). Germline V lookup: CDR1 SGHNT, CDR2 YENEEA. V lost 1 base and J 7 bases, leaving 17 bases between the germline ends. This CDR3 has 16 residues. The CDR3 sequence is CASSLVVMTVKNEQFF. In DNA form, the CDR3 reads TGTGCCAGCAGCTTAGTGGTTATGACAGTTAAAAATGAGCAGTTCTTC.

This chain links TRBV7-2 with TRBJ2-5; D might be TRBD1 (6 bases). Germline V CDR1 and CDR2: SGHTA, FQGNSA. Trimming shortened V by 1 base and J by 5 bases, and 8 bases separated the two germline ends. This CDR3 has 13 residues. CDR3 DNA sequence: TGTGCCAGCAGCTTAGAGCAGGGGGAGACCCAGTACTTC. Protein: CASSLEQGETQYF.

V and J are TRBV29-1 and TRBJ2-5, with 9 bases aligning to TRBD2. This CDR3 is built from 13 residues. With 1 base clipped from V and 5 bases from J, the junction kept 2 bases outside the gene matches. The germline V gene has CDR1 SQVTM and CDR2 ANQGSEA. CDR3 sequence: CSVEGGLAETQYF. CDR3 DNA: TGCAGCGTTGAAGGGGGACTAGCCGAGACCCAGTACTTC.

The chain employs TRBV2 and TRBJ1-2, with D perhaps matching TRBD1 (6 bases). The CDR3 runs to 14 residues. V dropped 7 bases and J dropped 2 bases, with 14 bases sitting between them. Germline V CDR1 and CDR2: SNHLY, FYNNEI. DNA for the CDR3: TGTGCCAGCACCGGGACAACGACAAACTATGGCTACACCTTC. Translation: CASTGTTTNYGYTF.

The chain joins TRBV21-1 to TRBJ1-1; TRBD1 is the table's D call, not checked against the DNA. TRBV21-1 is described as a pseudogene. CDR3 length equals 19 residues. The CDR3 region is CASSRGEGGSQGVNTEAFF. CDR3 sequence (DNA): TGTGCCAGCAGCAGGGGAGAAGGGGGATCTCAGGGGGTGAACACTGAAGCTTTCTTT.

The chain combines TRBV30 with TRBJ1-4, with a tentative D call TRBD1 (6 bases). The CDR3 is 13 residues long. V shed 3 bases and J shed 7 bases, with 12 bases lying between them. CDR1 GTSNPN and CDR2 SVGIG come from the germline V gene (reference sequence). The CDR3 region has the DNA TGTGCCTGGAGCTACAGGGCCTTTGAAAAACTGTTTTTT. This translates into CAWSYRAFEKLFF.

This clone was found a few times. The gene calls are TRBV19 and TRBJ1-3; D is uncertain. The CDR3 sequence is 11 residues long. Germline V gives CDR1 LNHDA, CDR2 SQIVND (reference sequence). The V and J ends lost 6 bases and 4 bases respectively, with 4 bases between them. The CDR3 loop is CASSPGNTIYF. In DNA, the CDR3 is TGTGCCAGTAGCCCGGGAAACACCATATATTTT.

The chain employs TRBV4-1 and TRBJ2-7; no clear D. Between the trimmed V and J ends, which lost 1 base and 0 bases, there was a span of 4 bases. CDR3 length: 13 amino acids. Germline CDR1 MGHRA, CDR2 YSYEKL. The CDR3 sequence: CASSQGSSYEQYF. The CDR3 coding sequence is TGCGCCAGCAGCCAAGGGAGCTCCTACGAGCAGTACTTC.

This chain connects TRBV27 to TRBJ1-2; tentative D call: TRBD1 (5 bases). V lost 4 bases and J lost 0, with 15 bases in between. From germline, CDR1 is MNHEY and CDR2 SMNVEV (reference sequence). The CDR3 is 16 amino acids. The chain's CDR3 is CASSSQSRDPNYGYTF. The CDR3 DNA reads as TGTGCCAGCAGTTCCCAAAGCAGGGATCCTAACTATGGCTACACCTTC.

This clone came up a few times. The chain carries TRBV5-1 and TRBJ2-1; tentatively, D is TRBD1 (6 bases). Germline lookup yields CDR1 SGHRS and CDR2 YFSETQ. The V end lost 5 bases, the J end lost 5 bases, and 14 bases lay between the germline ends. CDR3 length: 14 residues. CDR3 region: CASSPRTDNNEQFF. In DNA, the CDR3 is TGCGCCAGCAGTCCAAGGACAGATAACAATGAGCAGTTCTTC. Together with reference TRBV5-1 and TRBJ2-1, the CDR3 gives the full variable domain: KAGVTQTPRYLIKTRGQQVTLSCSPISGHRSVSWYQQTPGQGLQFLFEYFSETQRNKGNFPGRFSGRQFSNSRSEMNVSTLELGDSALYLCASSPRTDNNEQFFGPGTRLTVL.